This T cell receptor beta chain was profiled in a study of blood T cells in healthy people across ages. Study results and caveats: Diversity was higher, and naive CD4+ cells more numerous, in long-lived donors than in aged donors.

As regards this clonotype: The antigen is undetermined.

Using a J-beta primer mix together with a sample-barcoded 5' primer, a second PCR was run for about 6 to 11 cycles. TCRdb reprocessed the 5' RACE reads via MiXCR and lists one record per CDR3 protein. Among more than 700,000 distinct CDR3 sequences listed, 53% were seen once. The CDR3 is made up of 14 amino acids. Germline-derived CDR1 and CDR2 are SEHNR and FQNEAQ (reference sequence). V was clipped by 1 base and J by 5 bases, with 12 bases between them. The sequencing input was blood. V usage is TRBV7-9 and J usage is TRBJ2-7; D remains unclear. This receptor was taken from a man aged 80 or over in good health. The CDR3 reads CASSLGSFPNEQYF. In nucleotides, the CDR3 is TGTGCCAGCAGCTTAGGAAGCTTCCCCAACGAGCAGTACTTC.